The clone carrying this T cell receptor (beta chain) was counted a few times. The PCR ran on 60 Vbeta and 13 Jbeta primers. TCRdb's table, derived via immunoSEQ multiplex PCR, lists solely in-frame clones and lacks some. The sample carries 25,000 to 30,000 clones, 60% to 80% recorded once. The source of the sample is a study of cytomegalovirus exposure and HLA in healthy donors. CDR3 size: 15 residues. Trimming left V 5 bases short and J 10 bases short, with 23 bases between. Germline-derived CDR1 and CDR2 are WNHNN and SYGVQD (reference sequence). The clonotype comes from a male donor in good health and CMV-seropositive. Sequences were obtained from PBMCs. The chain carries TRBV10-1 and TRBJ1-1; D is possibly TRBD1 (6 bases). The CDR3 DNA reads TGCGCCAGCAGTACCTCCTCTGGGGGCCCCGAGCGAGCTTTCTTT. Amino acid sequence: CASSTSSGGPERAFF.